Sequencing of this T cell receptor (beta chain) was carried out in a study of neoadjuvant anti-PD-1 for oral cavity cancer. Study summary: Before surgery, most patients got three to four biweekly 3 mg/kg nivolumab doses. Patients without progression got a fourth dose around day 43.

Cohort: HPV-negative, locally advanced oral cavity squamous cell carcinoma patients. No culture or expansion preceded analysis of these blood cells. The CDR3 has 16 amino acids. Germline lookup yields CDR1 WSHSY and CDR2 SAAADI. V was trimmed by 3 bases and J by 4 bases, leaving 18 bases between them. Using immunoSEQ multiplex PCR, the repertoire was profiled, and TCRdb retains in-frame clones only, with some absent. This table holds 15,000 to 20,000 clones, approximately 70% found once. This TCR was sampled from a person aged 40-85 years with oral cavity squamous cell carcinoma. The V gene is TRBV10-2, the J gene TRBJ2-5; D possibly uses TRBD1 or TRBD2 (5 bases each). The sample consisted of PBMCs, taken before nivolumab (anti-PD-1) treatment. The CDR3 sequence is CASSDWGRGLGETQYF. In nucleotides, the CDR3 is TGCGCCAGCAGTGATTGGGGGAGAGGGCTTGGAGAGACCCAGTACTTC.